What follows are 26 T cell receptor beta chains derived from one specimen sequenced in a study of CD8 T cells in ankylosing spondylitis. TCRdb reprocessed the 5' RACE reads with MiXCR, giving one entry per CDR3 protein. The sample lists about 110,000 distinct CDR3 sequences, less than 25% occurring once. The sequenced sample consisted of synovial fluid, either unsorted or a sorted T cell fraction (not recorded which). The receptors were gathered from a male donor with ankylosing spondylitis.

The V call is TRBV12-3 or TRBV12-4, the J call TRBJ1-5; 7 nucleotides match TRBD1. V gave up 5 bases and J gave up 16 bases; unmatched junction bases: 20. The CDR3 is made up of 15 amino acids. CDR3 region: CASSPTTGTGTAFHF. Here the CDR3 DNA reads TGTGCCAGCAGTCCCACGACAGGGACCGGGACCGCTTTTCATTTT.

The chain has TRBV14 and TRBJ2-1; TRBD2 is a possible D gene (5 bases). Germline CDR1 and CDR2: SGHDN and FVKESK. CDR3 length: 14 amino acids. Trimming took off 6 bases at V and 10 bases at J, with 19 bases between the two ends. The CDR3: CASRGGPSGLEQFF. CDR3 bases: TGTGCCAGCAGGGGTGGGCCCTCAGGACTCGAGCAGTTCTTC.

This clonotype has more than one count but fewer than ten. The chain recombines TRBV5-1 with TRBJ1-1; D not resolved. Trimming stripped 2 bases from V and 5 bases from J, with 13 bases between. CDR3 length: 14 amino acids. CDR1 and CDR2 (germline): SGHRS, YFSETQ. The chain's CDR3 is CASSFVLAATEAFF. The CDR3 region has the DNA TGCGCCAGCAGCTTCGTTTTGGCCGCGACTGAAGCTTTCTTT.

This clonotype was picked up a small number of times. The V and J genes are TRBV19 and TRBJ1-1, with TRBD1 identical over 8 bases. Germline-derived CDR1 and CDR2 are LNHDA and SQIVND (reference sequence). The CDR3 extends over 13 amino acids. The ends lost 6 bases at V and 4 bases at J; junction bases unmatched: 4. CDR3 sequence (DNA): TGTGCCAGTAGGTTGGACAGGGTCACTGAAGCTTTCTTT. Amino acids: CASRLDRVTEAFF.

V and J are TRBV9 and TRBJ2-1, with TRBD2 matching 7 bases. With V trimmed by 3 bases and J by 10 bases, 10 bases remained unmatched. Germline values: CDR1 SGDLS, CDR2 YYNGEE. The CDR3 has 14 residues. CDR3 bases: TGTGCCAGCAGCGCCTTATCGGGGGGACGGGAGCAGTTCTTC. This encodes CASSALSGGREQFF.

The chain is built from TRBV7-2 and TRBJ2-7, with a tentative D call TRBD1 (5 bases). Germline V CDR1 and CDR2: SGHTA, FQGNSA. The germline V and J ends were trimmed by 5 bases and 0 bases, with 8 bases remaining between them. This CDR3 is 13 amino acids long. The CDR3 sequence: CASSLDISYEQYV. CDR3 nucleotides: TGTGCCAGCAGCCTGGACATCTCCTACGAGCAGTACGTC.

At least ten counts were recorded for this clonotype. V is TRBV5-6 and J is TRBJ2-7, with D perhaps TRBD2 (6 bases). Trimming cost V 4 bases and J 12 bases, with 17 bases left between them. This CDR3 is built from 12 residues. The germline V gene encodes CDR1 SGHDT and CDR2 YYEEEE. CDR3 coding DNA: TGTGCCAGCAGCCGTTTACGGGAGAGCCTGTACTTC. Amino acids: CASSRLRESLYF.

This clonotype was counted a few times. The genes are TRBV2 and TRBJ1-2; D remains unclear. Germline V gene data show CDR1 as SNHLY and CDR2 as FYNNEI. The CDR3 loop spans 14 amino acids. V was clipped by 4 bases and J by 4 bases, with 13 bases between them. The CDR3 spells CASSVRRAIYGYTF. As DNA, the CDR3 is TGTGCCAGCAGTGTCCGACGGGCGATCTATGGCTACACCTTC.

This clonotype was picked up a small number of times. The chain uses TRBV5-6 and TRBJ2-1; TRBD2 aligns across 10 bases. Per the germline V gene, CDR1 is SGHDT and CDR2 is YYEEEE. This CDR3 has 17 amino acids. J gave up 4 bases and V 0 bases, and 7 bases lay outside the gene matches. Here the CDR3 DNA reads TGTGCCAGCAGCTTGGCTAGCGGGAGCAACCGATACAATGAGCAGTTCTTC. This translates into CASSLASGSNRYNEQFF. Filled out from reference TRBV5-6 and TRBJ2-1, the complete variable domain reads DAGVTQSPTHLIKTRGQQVTLRCSPKSGHDTVSWYQQALGQGPQFIFQYYEEEERQRGNFPDRFSGHQFPNYSSELNVNALLLGDSALYLCASSLASGSNRYNEQFFGPGTRLTVL.

This clonotype was seen a single time. The chain links TRBV27 to TRBJ2-3; unclear D gene. Germline V CDR1 and CDR2: MNHEY, SMNVEV (reference sequence). The CDR3 has 12 residues. The V gene lost 3 bases and the J gene lost 8 bases, with 9 bases spanning the gap. For the CDR3, the DNA is TGTGCCAGCAGTTTCGTCCGCGGTACGCAGTATTTT. Translating it yields CASSFVRGTQYF.

This clonotype was seen a handful of times. The chain is built from TRBV24-1 and TRBJ2-1, with a tentative D call TRBD2 (6 bases). CDR3 length equals 11 residues. Trimming pared 10 bases from V and 5 bases from J, leaving 8 bases between. Germline CDR1 KGHDR, CDR2 SFDVKD. CDR3 residues: CATRENNEQFF. As DNA, the CDR3 is TGTGCCACACGGGAGAACAATGAGCAGTTCTTC.

This clonotype was picked up many times. The J gene is TRBJ2-2, the V gene TRBV2; 7 positions agree with TRBD2. The CDR3 contains 15 residues. Germline lookup yields CDR1 SNHLY and CDR2 FYNNEI. V lost 6 bases to trimming and J lost 0 bases; unmatched junction nucleotides: 4. The CDR3 DNA reads TGTGCCAGCAGGTCCACTAGCGCGAACACCGGGGAGCTGTTTTTT. This sequence encodes CASRSTSANTGELFF.

The chain links TRBV6-6 to TRBJ1-1, with TRBD1 matching 10 bases. V lost 5 bases to trimming and J lost 11 bases; unmatched junction nucleotides: 8. Germline V lookup: CDR1 MNHNY, CDR2 SVGAGI (reference sequence). The CDR3 is 13 residues long. CDR3: CASSPTGGGKAFF. CDR3 coding DNA: TGTGCCAGCAGTCCGACAGGGGGCGGGAAGGCTTTCTTT.

This clonotype was seen more than once but under ten times. The J gene is TRBJ2-1, the V gene TRBV5-1; TRBD1 matches at 9 bases. The junction had 5 bases not matched to a gene; V was cut back by 4 bases and J by 3 bases. CDR1 is SGHRS and CDR2 is YFSETQ in the germline V gene. This CDR3 is 15 amino acids long. This CDR3 reads CASSVGTGFYNEQFF. The DNA for the CDR3 is TGCGCCAGCAGCGTCGGGACAGGGTTCTACAATGAGCAGTTCTTC.

The chain couples TRBV14 to TRBJ2-1; D is perhaps TRBD2 (5 bases). Germline V CDR1 and CDR2: SGHDN, FVKESK. The length of the CDR3 is 13 residues. V lost 4 bases and J 5 bases, leaving 9 bases between the germline ends. The chain's CDR3 is CASSPQRNNEQFF. As DNA, the CDR3 is TGTGCCAGCAGCCCTCAGCGGAACAATGAGCAGTTCTTC.

Ten or more counts support this clonotype. The V and J genes are TRBV7-6 and TRBJ2-3; D unclear. V was cut by 5 bases and J by 0 bases, with 9 bases left in between. Germline V gene sequence: CDR1 SGHVS, CDR2 FNYEAQ. The CDR3 has 14 amino acids. This chain's CDR3 is CASSLTWSTDTQYF. The CDR3 DNA reads as TGTGCCAGCAGCCTGACTTGGAGCACAGATACGCAGTATTTT.

The chain carries TRBV7-2 and TRBJ2-3; 8 nucleotides agree with TRBD2. The CDR3 loop spans 16 amino acids. Trimming at V came to 4 bases and at J to 7 bases, leaving 13 bases not matched to a gene. Germline CDR1 reads SGHTA; CDR2 reads FQGNSA. CDR3 amino acids: CASSSDLGGRSNTQYF. The CDR3 DNA reads TGTGCCAGCAGCTCCGATCTAGGCGGGAGGTCAAATACGCAGTATTTT.

This chain links TRBV3-1 with TRBJ2-7, with 8 bases lining up with TRBD1. Germline V gene sequence: CDR1 LGHDT, CDR2 YNNKEL (reference sequence). J was trimmed by 5 bases and V by 8 bases; bases with no gene match: 11. The CDR3 sequence is 14 residues long. CDR3 nucleotides: TGTGCCAGCGGACGGACAGGGAATAACAACGAGCAGTACTTC. Encoded protein: CASGRTGNNNEQYF.

This clonotype was seen a handful of times. This chain joins TRBV24-1 and TRBJ2-5; a possible D gene is TRBD1 (6 bases). Germline lookup yields CDR1 KGHDR and CDR2 SFDVKD. V dropped 2 bases and J dropped 0 bases, with 6 bases sitting between them. The CDR3 contains 14 residues. CDR3 in amino acids: CATSDWTDQETQYF. The CDR3, as DNA: TGTGCCACCAGTGATTGGACAGACCAAGAGACCCAGTACTTC.

The V call is TRBV7-9, the J call TRBJ2-5, with 7 bases fitting TRBD2. This CDR3 is built from 15 residues. V gave up 0 bases and J gave up 4 bases; unmatched junction bases: 5. Germline assignment: CDR1 SEHNR and CDR2 FQNEAQ (reference sequence). The CDR3 loop is CASSLAGGVRETQYF. The CDR3 DNA sequence: TGTGCCAGCAGCTTAGCGGGAGGGGTTCGAGAGACCCAGTACTTC.

The V call is TRBV12-3 or TRBV12-4, the J call TRBJ1-6; 7 nucleotides agree with TRBD1. CDR3 size: 15 residues. V shed 3 bases and J 8 bases; nucleotides not matched to a gene: 7. The CDR3 reads CASSFWTGGYSPLHF. DNA for the CDR3: TGTGCCAGCAGTTTCTGGACAGGAGGTTATTCACCCCTCCACTTT.

This clonotype has a handful of counts. J is TRBJ2-1 and V is TRBV4-2, with 8 bases that match TRBD2. The CDR3 sequence is 17 residues long. Germline CDR1 and CDR2: LGHNA and YNFKEQ. V dropped 4 bases and J dropped 5; count of bases not matched to a gene: 13. The CDR3 nucleotides read TGTGCCAGCAGCCCTGTCGTCGGGACTAGTATCCACAATGAGCAGTTCTTC. Translated: CASSPVVGTSIHNEQFF.

This clonotype has only a few counts. CDR3 sequence reads: CAISAAGVFPGELFF. The CDR3 bases are TGTGCCATCAGTGCAGCGGGAGTTTTCCCCGGGGAGCTGTTTTTT. This chain joins TRBV10-3 and TRBJ2-2, with 8 bases that match TRBD2. Trimming at V came to 4 bases and at J to 6 bases, leaving 7 bases not matched to a gene. The CDR3 sequence is 15 residues long. Germline values: CDR1 ENHRY, CDR2 SYGVKD.

This clonotype has more than one count but fewer than ten. This chain connects TRBV6-1 to TRBJ1-6; D perhaps matches TRBD1 (5 bases). V was shortened by 2 bases and J by 10 bases, with 12 bases between the two germline ends. Germline V gene sequence: CDR1 MNHNS, CDR2 SASEGT. The CDR3 consists of 14 residues. The CDR3 DNA reads TGTGCCAGCAGTGAACGCGTAGGGGCCTCACCCCTCCACTTT. Its protein is CASSERVGASPLHF.

V is TRBV29-1 and J is TRBJ1-2, with 7 bases identical to TRBD1. Germline V lookup: CDR1 SQVTM, CDR2 ANQGSEA. The CDR3 length is 13 residues. After removal of 3 bases from V and 6 bases from J, the junction contained 7 bases not matched to a gene. The CDR3 nucleotides read TGCAGCGTTGAGGCTCAGGGGGTAGATGGCTACACCTTC. Translated: CSVEAQGVDGYTF. The full variable domain, in which reference TRBV29-1 and TRBJ1-2 provide the parts outside the CDR3, is SAVISQKPSRDICQRGTSLTIQCQVDSQVTMMFWYRQQPGQSLTLIATANQGSEATYESGFVIDKFPISRPNLTFSTLTVSNMSPEDSSIYLCSVEAQGVDGYTFGSGTRLTVV.

Notes on this clonotype: This sequence may be a read error, since a much larger clone differs from it by one base. The V and J genes are TRBV4-1 and TRBJ2-1, with D perhaps TRBD2 (5 bases). V was clipped by 0 bases and J by 3 bases, with 18 bases between them. The length of the CDR3 is 18 residues. From germline, CDR1 is MGHRA and CDR2 YSYEKL. The CDR3 nucleotides read TGCGCCAGCAGCCAAGATCGAGGGCTAGAGGGAGACTACAATGAGCAGTTCTTC. Translating gives CASSQDRGLEGDYNEQFF.